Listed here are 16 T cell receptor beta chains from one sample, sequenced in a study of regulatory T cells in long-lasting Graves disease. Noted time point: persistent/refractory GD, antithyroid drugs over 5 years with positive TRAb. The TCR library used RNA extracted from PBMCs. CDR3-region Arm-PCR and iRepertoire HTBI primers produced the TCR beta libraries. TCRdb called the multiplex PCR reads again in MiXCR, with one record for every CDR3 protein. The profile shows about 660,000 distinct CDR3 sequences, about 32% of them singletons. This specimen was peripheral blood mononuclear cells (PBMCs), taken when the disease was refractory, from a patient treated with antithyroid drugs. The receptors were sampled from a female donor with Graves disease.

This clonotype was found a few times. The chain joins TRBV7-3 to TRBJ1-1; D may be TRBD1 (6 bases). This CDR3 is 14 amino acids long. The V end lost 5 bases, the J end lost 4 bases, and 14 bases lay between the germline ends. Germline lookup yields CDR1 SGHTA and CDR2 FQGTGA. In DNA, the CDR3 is TGTGCCAGCAGCCCCGGGGGCAGGGGCACTGAAGCTTTCTTT. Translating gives CASSPGGRGTEAFF. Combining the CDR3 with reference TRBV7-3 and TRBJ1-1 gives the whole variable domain GAGVSQTPSNKVTEKGKYVELRCDPISGHTALYWYRQSLGQGPEFLIYFQGTGAADDSGLPNDRFFAVRPEGSVSTLKIQRTERGDSAVYLCASSPGGRGTEAFFGQGTRLTVV.

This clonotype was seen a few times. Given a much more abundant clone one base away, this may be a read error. CDR3 amino acids: CASSQRGTQYF. The CDR3 bases are TGTGCCAGCAGCCAAAGGGGGACCCAGTACTTC. This rearrangement joins TRBV12-3 or TRBV12-4 to TRBJ2-5; tentative D call: TRBD1 (5 bases). The CDR3 consists of 11 residues. V was shortened by 6 bases and J by 7 bases, with 9 bases between the two germline ends.

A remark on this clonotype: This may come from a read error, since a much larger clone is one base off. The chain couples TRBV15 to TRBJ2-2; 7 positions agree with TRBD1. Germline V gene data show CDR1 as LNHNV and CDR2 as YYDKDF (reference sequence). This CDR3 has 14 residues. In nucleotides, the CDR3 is TGTACCACCCGACAGGGAAGGGTCCCCGGGGAGCTGTTTTTT. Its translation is CTTRQGRVPGELFF. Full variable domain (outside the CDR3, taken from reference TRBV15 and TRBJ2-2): DAMVIQNPRYQVTQFGKPVTLSCSQTLNHNVMYWYQQKSSQAPKLLFHYYDKDFNNEADTPDNFQSRRPNTSFCFLDIRSPGLGDTAMYLCTTRQGRVPGELFFGEGSRLTVL.

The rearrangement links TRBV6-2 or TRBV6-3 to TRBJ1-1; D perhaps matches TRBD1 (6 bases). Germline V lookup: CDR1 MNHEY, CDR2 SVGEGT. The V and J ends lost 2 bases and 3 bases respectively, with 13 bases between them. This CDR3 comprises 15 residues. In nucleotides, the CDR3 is TGTGCCAGCAGTTACACCAGGGGTTGGGACACTGAAGCTTTCTTT. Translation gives CASSYTRGWDTEAFF.

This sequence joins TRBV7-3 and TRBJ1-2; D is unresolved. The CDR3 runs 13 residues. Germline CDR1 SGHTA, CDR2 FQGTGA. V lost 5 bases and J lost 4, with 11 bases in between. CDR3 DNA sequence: TGTGCCAGCAGCGCATCCGGACTCTATGGCTACACCTTC. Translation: CASSASGLYGYTF.

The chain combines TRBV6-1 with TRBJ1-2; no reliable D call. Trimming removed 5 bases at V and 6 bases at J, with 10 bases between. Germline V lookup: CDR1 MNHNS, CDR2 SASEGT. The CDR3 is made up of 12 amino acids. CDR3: CASSTGVDGYTF. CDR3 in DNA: TGTGCCAGCAGTACCGGGGTTGATGGCTACACCTTC.

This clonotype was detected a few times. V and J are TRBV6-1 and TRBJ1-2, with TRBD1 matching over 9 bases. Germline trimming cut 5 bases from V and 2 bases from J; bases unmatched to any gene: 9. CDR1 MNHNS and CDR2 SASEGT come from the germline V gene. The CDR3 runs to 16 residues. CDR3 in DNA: TGTGCCAGCAGTCGGACAGGGGAGGTATTCAACTATGGCTACACCTTC. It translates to CASSRTGEVFNYGYTF.

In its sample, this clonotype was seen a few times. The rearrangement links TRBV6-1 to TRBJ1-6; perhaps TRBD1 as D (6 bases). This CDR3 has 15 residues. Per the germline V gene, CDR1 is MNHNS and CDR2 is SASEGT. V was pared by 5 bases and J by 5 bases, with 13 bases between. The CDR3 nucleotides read TGTGCCAGCAGTACCCGGACAGCTAATAATTCACCCCTCCACTTT. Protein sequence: CASSTRTANNSPLHF.

The CDR3 reads CASSLGSPGTSSYEQYF. The CDR3 coding sequence is TGCGCCAGCAGCTTGGGATCCCCCGGGACTAGTTCCTACGAGCAGTACTTC. The gene calls are TRBV5-1 and TRBJ2-7; TRBD2 agrees at 8 bases. Losses at the gene ends were 0 bases for V and 1 base for J; bases not matched to a gene: 9. The CDR3 loop spans 17 amino acids. Germline loops: CDR1 SGHRS, CDR2 YFSETQ.

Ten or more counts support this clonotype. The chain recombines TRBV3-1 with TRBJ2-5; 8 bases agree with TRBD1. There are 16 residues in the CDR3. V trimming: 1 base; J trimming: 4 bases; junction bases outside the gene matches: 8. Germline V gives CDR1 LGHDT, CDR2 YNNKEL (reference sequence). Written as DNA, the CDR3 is TGTGCCAGCAGCCAAGGTCAGGGGGCGGGTGTAGAGACCCAGTACTTC. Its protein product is CASSQGQGAGVETQYF.

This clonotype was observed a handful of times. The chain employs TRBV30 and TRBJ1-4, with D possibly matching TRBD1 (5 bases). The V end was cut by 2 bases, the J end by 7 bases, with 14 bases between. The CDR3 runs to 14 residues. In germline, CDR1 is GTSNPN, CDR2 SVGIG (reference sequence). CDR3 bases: TGTGCCTGGAGTCTAAAGGACAATCTTGAAAAACTGTTTTTT. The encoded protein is CAWSLKDNLEKLFF.

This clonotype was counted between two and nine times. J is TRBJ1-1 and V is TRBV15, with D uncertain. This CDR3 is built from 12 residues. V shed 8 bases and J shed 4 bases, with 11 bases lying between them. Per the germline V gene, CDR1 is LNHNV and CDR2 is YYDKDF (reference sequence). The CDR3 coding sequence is TGTGCCACCCAAGAAGGGAGCACTGAAGCTTTCTTT. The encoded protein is CATQEGSTEAFF.

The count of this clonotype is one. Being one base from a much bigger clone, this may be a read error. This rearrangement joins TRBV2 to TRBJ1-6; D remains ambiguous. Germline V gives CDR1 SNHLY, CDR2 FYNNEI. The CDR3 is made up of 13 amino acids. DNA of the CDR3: TGTGCCAGCAGTGATACTGTTAATCCACCCCTCCACTTT. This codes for CASSDTVNPPLHF.

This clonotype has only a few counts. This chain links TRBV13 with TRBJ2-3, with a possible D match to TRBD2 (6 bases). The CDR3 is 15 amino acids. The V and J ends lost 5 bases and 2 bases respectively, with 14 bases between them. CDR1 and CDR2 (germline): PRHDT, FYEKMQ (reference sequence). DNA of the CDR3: TGTGCCAGCAGCGTAGTGGGGGGACCCACAGATACGCAGTATTTT. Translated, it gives CASSVVGGPTDTQYF.

In DNA, the CDR3 is TGTGCCAGCAGTGCACCGGGACAGGGGAGACTGGAACAGTACTTC. Translating it yields CASSAPGQGRLEQYF. The rearrangement joins TRBV6-1 to TRBJ2-7; 10 bases fit TRBD1. The CDR3 runs to 15 residues. The germline V gene has CDR1 MNHNS and CDR2 SASEGT. The trim removed 4 bases at V and 10 bases at J, leaving 13 bases unmatched.

CDR3 bases: TGTGCCTGGAGCGACAGGGAGGGCACTGAAGCTTTCTTT. Its translation: CAWSDREGTEAFF. The V call is TRBV30, the J call TRBJ1-1, with TRBD1 matching 7 bases. CDR3 length equals 13 residues. The germline V gene has CDR1 GTSNPN and CDR2 SVGIG (reference sequence). V lost 3 bases and J lost 4; bases outside the gene matches: 5.